Listed below are T cell receptor beta chains from one sample, sequenced in a study of blood T cell repertoires in COVID-19. Sequencing was performed with immunoSEQ multiplex PCR; in TCRdb, only in-frame clones are kept and a portion is missing. The profile shows about 150,000 clones, just over 85% of them singletons. The specimen was peripheral blood. Every receptor here comes from a man in his sixties or seventies with acute or convalescent COVID-19. Both conserved end residues are part of each CDR3. D genes are given only for firm matches. Part of the rows lack a size; the others show once, few, many or a class for expanded clones.

>.|.|TRBV7-3|TRBJ1-2
CASSLNRGDRRNYGYTF
TGTGCCAGCAGCTTAAATAGGGGCGACAGGCGGAACTATGGCTACACCTTC
>.|TRBD2|TRBV11-3|TRBJ2-7
CASSLRAGEGYEQYF
TGTGCCAGCAGCTTAAGAGCGGGAGAGGGTTACGAGCAGTACTTC
>.|TRBD2|TRBV10-1|TRBJ2-1
CASSDVAGRSGPIHEQFF
TGCGCCAGCAGTGATGTAGCGGGAAGATCAGGTCCCATCCATGAGCAGTTCTTC
>.|.|TRBV4-1|TRBJ1-5
CASSQDLALNQPQHF
TGCGCCAGCAGCCAAGATCTAGCATTAAATCAGCCCCAGCATTTT
>.|.|TRBV15|TRBJ2-3
CATSRGSASSTDTQYF
TGTGCCACCAGCAGAGGAAGCGCCTCTAGCACAGATACGCAGTATTTT
>.|.|TRBV19|TRBJ1-5
CASSIRQATYNQPQHF
TGTGCCAGTAGTATTCGGCAGGCCACCTACAATCAGCCCCAGCATTTT
>.|.|TRBV15|TRBJ1-1
CATSRDFQELNTEAFF
TGTGCCACCAGCAGAGATTTCCAGGAATTGAACACTGAAGCTTTCTTT
>.|TRBD2|TRBV3-1/TRBV3-2|TRBJ2-7
CASSSGLAGPYEQYF
TGTGCCAGCAGCTCCGGACTAGCAGGACCCTACGAGCAGTACTTC
>.|.|TRBV6-5|TRBJ2-1
CASSNSLYNEQFF
TGTGCCAGCAGTAACAGCCTCTACAATGAGCAGTTCTTC
>once|TRBD1|TRBV6-2/TRBV6-3|TRBJ1-2
CASSDPGQGTGYTF
TGTGCCAGCAGTGACCCCGGACAGGGAACTGGCTACACCTTC
>.|.|TRBV19|TRBJ1-3
CASISSGNTIYF
TGTGCCAGTATCAGCTCTGGAAACACCATATATTTT
>.|.|TRBV5-1|TRBJ2-2
CASSLGLLTGELFF
TGCGCCAGCAGCTTGGGACTCCTCACCGGGGAGCTGTTTTTT
>.|.|TRBV30|TRBJ1-2
CAWNSDYGYTF
TGTGCCTGGAACTCGGACTATGGCTACACCTTC
>.|.|TRBV6-5|TRBJ1-1
CASSSGGKGEAFF
TGTGCCAGCAGTAGCGGGGGAAAAGGTGAAGCTTTCTTT
>.|TRBD1|TRBV7-2|TRBJ1-2
CASSPGQGDYGYTF
TGTGCCAGCAGCCCAGGACAGGGGGACTATGGCTACACCTTC
>.|TRBD2|TRBV7-6|TRBJ2-5
CASSLGLAGGGETQYF
TGTGCCAGCAGCTTAGGGCTAGCGGGAGGTGGAGAGACCCAGTACTTC
>.|.|TRBV7-2|TRBJ2-1
CASSPGLVAGQNEQFF
TGTGCCAGCAGCCCGGGTCTGGTAGCGGGACAGAATGAGCAGTTCTTC
>.|TRBD2|TRBV7-2|TRBJ2-7
CASSARLAGGYEQYF
TGTGCCAGCAGCGCAAGACTAGCGGGAGGTTACGAGCAGTACTTC
>few|.|TRBV24-1|TRBJ2-3
CATSDSETSTDTQYF
TGTGCCACCAGTGACTCCGAGACTAGCACAGATACGCAGTATTTT
>.|.|TRBV19|TRBJ2-3
CASAGGDTQYF
TGTGCCAGTGCGGGCGGAGATACGCAGTATTTT
>.|TRBD2|TRBV7-8|TRBJ2-7
CASSYGTSGTYEQYF
TGTGCCAGCAGCTATGGGACTAGCGGAACCTACGAGCAGTACTTC
>.|.|TRBV5-4|TRBJ2-7
CASSRRQDTYEQYF
TGTGCCAGCAGCAGAAGACAGGACACTTACGAGCAGTACTTC
>.|TRBD1|TRBV19|TRBJ2-5
CASSGNRGLQETQYF
TGTGCCAGTAGTGGGAACAGGGGGCTCCAAGAGACCCAGTACTTC
>.|TRBD2|TRBV7-7|TRBJ2-3
CASSLAPPREGRTDTQYF
TGTGCTAGCAGCTTAGCCCCCCCCCGGGAGGGTCGCACAGATACGCAGTATTTT
>.|TRBD2|TRBV2|TRBJ2-7
CASSELAGIPSYEQYF
TGTGCCAGCAGTGAATTAGCGGGAATCCCCTCCTACGAGCAGTACTTC
>.|TRBD1|TRBV7-8|TRBJ1-2
CASSSPDRAWDYGYTF
TGTGCCAGCAGCTCTCCTGACAGGGCTTGGGACTATGGCTACACCTTC
>.|TRBD1|TRBV4-1|TRBJ2-5
CASSQLDRDRETQYF
TGCGCCAGCAGCCAATTGGACAGGGACAGGGAGACCCAGTACTTC
>.|TRBD2|TRBV4-3|TRBJ2-2
CASSQRLVGGLGVGELFF
TGCGCCAGCAGCCAGAGGCTCGTGGGGGGACTAGGGGTCGGGGAGCTGTTTTTT
>.|TRBD1|TRBV5-4|TRBJ1-2
CASSSLTQGRGGYTF
TGTGCCAGCAGCTCACTCACACAGGGGCGGGGAGGCTACACCTTC
>.|TRBD2|TRBV19|TRBJ2-1
CARQTTSGSPPGGYNEQFF
TGTGCCAGACAGACAACTAGCGGGAGTCCCCCAGGGGGTTACAATGAGCAGTTCTTC
>.|.|TRBV11-2|TRBJ2-2
CASSLLPLFSTGELFF
TGTGCCAGCAGCTTACTCCCCCTTTTTAGTACCGGGGAGCTGTTTTTT